A single sample is the source of the 18 T cell receptor beta chains below, sequenced in a study of regulatory T cells in long-lasting Graves disease. Described time point: newly diagnosed GD, antithyroid drugs for less than 3 months. PBMCs were the source of the RNA used for TCR sequencing. Both iRepertoire HTBI primers and Arm-PCR of CDR3 regions were used to build the TCR beta libraries. TCRdb independently ran MiXCR on the multiplex PCR reads; one entry per CDR3 protein. This sample has about 540,000 distinct CDR3 sequences, with roughly 12% found just once. This sample also appeared in a second study, on T cells in Graves' hyperthyroidism and ophthalmopathy.

Sample: peripheral blood mononuclear cells (PBMCs), taken at new diagnosis, from a patient treated with antithyroid drugs. These receptor sequences come from a man younger than 40 with Graves disease.

V and J are TRBV5-1 and TRBJ1-3, with D unresolved. Germline loops: CDR1 SGHRS, CDR2 YFSETQ. Trimming took off 4 bases at V and 0 bases at J, with 11 bases between the two ends. There are 15 residues in the CDR3. CDR3 coding DNA: TGCGCCAGCAGCCGGTCCTCTGGCTCTGGAAACACCATATATTTT. As protein: CASSRSSGSGNTIYF.

There are a few counts of this clonotype. The J gene is TRBJ2-3, the V gene TRBV25-1, with 9 nucleotides matching TRBD1. CDR1 and CDR2 (germline): MGHDK, SYGVNS. This CDR3 has 14 amino acids. J was trimmed by 4 bases and V by 4 bases; bases with no gene match: 3. The DNA of the CDR3 is TGTGCCAGCAGTGGAGACAGGGGGGCAGATACGCAGTATTTT. Encoded protein: CASSGDRGADTQYF.

In its sample, this clonotype was seen many times. This chain uses TRBV20-1 with TRBJ2-3; D is possibly TRBD1 (5 bases). The CDR3 sequence is 12 residues long. Trimming removed 6 bases from V and 3 bases from J, with 10 bases in between. CDR1 is DFQATT and CDR2 is SNEGSKA in the germline V gene (reference sequence). CDR3 protein: CSAPKGTDTQYF. The CDR3 DNA is TGCAGTGCCCCCAAGGGGACAGATACGCAGTATTTT.

Notes on this clonotype: A read error may produce the germline difference seen at one junction end. This chain joins TRBV5-6 and TRBJ2-1; 14 bases fit TRBD2. The germline gives CDR1 SGHDT, CDR2 YYEEEE. The CDR3 is made up of 14 amino acids. CDR3 loop: CTSSPGLAGDEQFF. The CDR3 DNA reads TGTACCAGCAGCCCGGGACTAGCGGGAGATGAGCAGTTCTTC.

The V gene is TRBV19, the J gene TRBJ2-2, with D uncertain. This CDR3 is built from 11 residues. Per germline, CDR1 LNHDA and CDR2 SQIVND (reference sequence). The germline V and J ends were trimmed by 7 bases and 8 bases, with 8 bases remaining between them. The CDR3 sequence is CASMGGGELFF. In DNA form, the CDR3 reads TGTGCCAGTATGGGCGGAGGGGAGCTGTTTTTT.

The chain uses TRBV3-1 and TRBJ1-1; no definite D call. The CDR3 has 15 amino acids. Trimming left V 0 bases short and J 0 bases short, with 8 bases between. Looked up from germline, CDR1 is LGHDT and CDR2 is YNNKEL (reference sequence). The CDR3 sequence: CASSQEWKMNTEAFF. The CDR3 nucleotides read TGTGCCAGCAGCCAAGAGTGGAAGATGAACACTGAAGCTTTCTTT.

This clonotype occurred many times. This chain connects TRBV5-1 to TRBJ2-7; 7 bases are a match to TRBD1. The CDR3 is 15 amino acids. The germline V gene has CDR1 SGHRS and CDR2 YFSETQ. Trimming took 4 bases from V and 2 from J; bases not matched to a gene: 9. The CDR3 here is CASSRRQGETYEQYF. Here the CDR3 DNA reads TGCGCCAGCAGCCGACGACAGGGTGAAACCTACGAGCAGTACTTC.

This clonotype was seen many times. CDR3 coding DNA: TGCGCCAGCAGCTTGTCTCCTCTTCGCTCTAGCGCCCTACGGGGGGAGCAGTACTTC. Encoded protein: CASSLSPLRSSALRGEQYF. J is TRBJ2-7 and V is TRBV5-1, with D maybe TRBD2 (6 bases). The CDR3 runs to 19 residues. Trimming shortened V by 1 base and J by 7 bases, and 30 bases separated the two germline ends. Looked up from germline, CDR1 is SGHRS and CDR2 is YFSETQ.

In its sample, this clonotype was seen many times. The chain couples TRBV5-1 to TRBJ2-3; 10 nucleotides align to TRBD2. Per germline, CDR1 SGHRS and CDR2 YFSETQ. CDR3 length: 16 residues. V was pared by 0 bases and J by 5 bases, with 6 bases of the junction left unmatched. CDR3 in DNA: TGCGCCAGCAGCTTGGTACTAGCGGGATTGGAAGATACGCAGTATTTT. Amino acids: CASSLVLAGLEDTQYF.

This clonotype showed up many times. The V gene is TRBV7-2, the J gene TRBJ2-5; 8 bases are shared with TRBD1. The CDR3 sequence is 16 residues long. Germline assignment: CDR1 SGHTA and CDR2 FQGNSA. Trimming at V came to 1 base and at J to 5 bases, leaving 9 bases not matched to a gene. This CDR3 reads CASSLVGSGGRETQYF. In nucleotides, the CDR3 is TGTGCCAGCAGCTTAGTCGGCTCAGGGGGCCGCGAGACCCAGTACTTC.

Ten or more counts support this clonotype. This chain connects TRBV28 to TRBJ2-1; D might be TRBD2 (5 bases). This CDR3 is built from 15 residues. V was trimmed by 5 bases and J by 4 bases, leaving 15 bases between them. Germline CDR1 is MDHEN and CDR2 is SYDVKM. The CDR3 is CASSPPAGAYNEQFF. The CDR3 DNA reads as TGTGCCAGCAGTCCCCCTGCGGGCGCATACAATGAGCAGTTCTTC.

This clonotype was seen ten or more times. This rearrangement joins TRBV29-1 to TRBJ1-1; tentatively, D is TRBD1 (5 bases). In germline, CDR1 is SQVTM, CDR2 ANQGSEA. This CDR3 contains 13 residues. V was cut by 5 bases and J by 1 base, with 11 bases left in between. CDR3 residues: CSVSGTANTEAFF. DNA for the CDR3: TGCAGCGTTTCCGGGACGGCGAACACTGAAGCTTTCTTT.

This clonotype was seen only a few times. V is TRBV7-3 and J is TRBJ2-5, with D possibly matching TRBD2 (5 bases). CDR3 size: 14 residues. The germline V and J ends were trimmed by 1 base and 4 bases, with 10 bases remaining between them. From germline, CDR1 is SGHTA and CDR2 FQGTGA. The CDR3, as DNA: TGTGCCAGCAGCTTAATATTCGCGGGAGAGACCCAGTACTTC. Translated: CASSLIFAGETQYF. The complete variable domain, with remaining parts taken from reference TRBV7-3 and TRBJ2-5, reads GAGVSQTPSNKVTEKGKYVELRCDPISGHTALYWYRQSLGQGPEFLIYFQGTGAADDSGLPNDRFFAVRPEGSVSTLKIQRTERGDSAVYLCASSLIFAGETQYFGPGTRLLVL.

This clonotype was seen many times. The rearrangement joins TRBV12-3 or TRBV12-4 to TRBJ2-4; 9 bases map to TRBD1. The CDR3 covers 15 residues. The V gene end was trimmed by 5 bases and the J gene end by 8 bases; junction bases not matched to a gene: 10. CDR3 region: CASSRNGQGIDIQYF. The DNA of the CDR3 is TGTGCCAGCAGTCGCAACGGACAGGGGATAGACATTCAGTACTTC.

This clonotype was detected ten times or more. V gene TRBV29-1 combines with J gene TRBJ2-4; the match to TRBD2 covers 15 bases. Trimming removed 4 bases from V and 6 bases from J; junction bases left unmatched: 1. The CDR3 runs 14 residues. CDR1 and CDR2 from the germline V gene are SQVTM and ANQGSEA. This chain's CDR3 is CSVGGLAGGNIQYF. In nucleotides, the CDR3 is TGCAGCGTTGGGGGACTAGCGGGGGGAAACATTCAGTACTTC.

This chain connects TRBV7-9 to TRBJ1-1; D gene unclear. CDR1 and CDR2 from the germline V gene are SEHNR and FQNEAQ (reference sequence). Trimming stripped 4 bases from V and 5 bases from J, with 5 bases between. The CDR3 has 11 amino acids. In DNA form, the CDR3 reads TGTGCCAGCAGCTCCTTGACTGAAGCTTTCTTT. Its translation: CASSSLTEAFF.

This clonotype appeared many times. V is TRBV27 and J is TRBJ2-5, with TRBD1 identical over 7 bases. The CDR3 is 14 residues long. CDR1 MNHEY and CDR2 SMNVEV come from the germline V gene (reference sequence). V trimming: 5 bases; J trimming: 2 bases; junction bases outside the gene matches: 5. The CDR3 protein is CASSDEDRQETQYF. Written as DNA, the CDR3 is TGTGCCAGCAGTGATGAGGACAGGCAAGAGACCCAGTACTTC.

This clonotype was detected only a few times. The junction does not match germline at one end; this may be a read error. The V call is TRBV6-2 or TRBV6-3, the J call TRBJ2-3; 7 nucleotides agree with TRBD2. From germline, CDR1 is MNHEY and CDR2 SVGEGT. The CDR3 length is 16 residues. The CDR3, as DNA: TGTGCCAGCAGTGACTCTGGGAGGGCCCCATTTGGTACGCAGTATTTT. This encodes CASSDSGRAPFGTQYF.